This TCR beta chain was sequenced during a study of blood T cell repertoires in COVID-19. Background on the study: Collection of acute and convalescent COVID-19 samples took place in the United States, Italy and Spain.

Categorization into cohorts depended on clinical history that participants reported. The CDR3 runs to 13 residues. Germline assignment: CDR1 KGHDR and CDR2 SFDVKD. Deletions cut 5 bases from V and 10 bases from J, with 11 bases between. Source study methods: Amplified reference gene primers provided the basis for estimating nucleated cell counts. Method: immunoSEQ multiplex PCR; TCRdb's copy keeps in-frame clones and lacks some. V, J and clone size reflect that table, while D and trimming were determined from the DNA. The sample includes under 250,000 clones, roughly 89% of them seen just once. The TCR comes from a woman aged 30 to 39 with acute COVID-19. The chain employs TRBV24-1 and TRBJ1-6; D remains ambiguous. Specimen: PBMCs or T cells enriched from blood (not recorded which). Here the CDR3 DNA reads TGTGCCACCAGTGGGAGGTCCGGGTCACCCCTCCACTTT. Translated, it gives CATSGRSGSPLHF.